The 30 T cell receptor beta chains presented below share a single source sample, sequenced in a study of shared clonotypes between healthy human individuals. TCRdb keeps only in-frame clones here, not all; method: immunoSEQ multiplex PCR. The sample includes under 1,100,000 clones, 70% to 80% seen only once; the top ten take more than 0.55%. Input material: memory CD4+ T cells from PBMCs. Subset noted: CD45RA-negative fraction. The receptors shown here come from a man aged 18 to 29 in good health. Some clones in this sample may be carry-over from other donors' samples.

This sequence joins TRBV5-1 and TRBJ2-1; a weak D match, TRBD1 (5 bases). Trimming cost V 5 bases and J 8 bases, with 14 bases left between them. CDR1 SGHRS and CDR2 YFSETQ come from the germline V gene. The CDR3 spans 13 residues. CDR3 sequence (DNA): TGCGCCAGCAGTTCCACAGGTGCCCATGAGCAGTTCTTC. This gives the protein CASSSTGAHEQFF. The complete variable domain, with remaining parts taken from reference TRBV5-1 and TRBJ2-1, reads KAGVTQTPRYLIKTRGQQVTLSCSPISGHRSVSWYQQTPGQGLQFLFEYFSETQRNKGNFPGRFSGRQFSNSRSEMNVSTLELGDSALYLCASSSTGAHEQFFGPGTRLTVL.

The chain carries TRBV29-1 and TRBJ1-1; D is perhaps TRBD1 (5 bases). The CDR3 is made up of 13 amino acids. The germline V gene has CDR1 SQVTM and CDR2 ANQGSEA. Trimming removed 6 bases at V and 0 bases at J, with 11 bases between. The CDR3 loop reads CSVAGQLNTEAFF. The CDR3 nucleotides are TGCAGCGTCGCGGGGCAGTTGAACACTGAAGCTTTCTTT.

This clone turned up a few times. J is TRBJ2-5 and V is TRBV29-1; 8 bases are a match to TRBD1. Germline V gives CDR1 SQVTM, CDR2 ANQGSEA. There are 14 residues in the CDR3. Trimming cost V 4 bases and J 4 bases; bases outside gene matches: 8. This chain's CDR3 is CSVGATGVPETQYF. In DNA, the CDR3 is TGCAGCGTTGGCGCGACAGGGGTCCCAGAGACCCAGTACTTC.

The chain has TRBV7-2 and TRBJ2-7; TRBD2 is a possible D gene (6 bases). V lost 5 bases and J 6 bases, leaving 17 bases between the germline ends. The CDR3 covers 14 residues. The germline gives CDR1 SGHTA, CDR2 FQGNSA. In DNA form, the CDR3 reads TGTGCCAGCAGCCCGCCGGGAGTTTGGAGCGAGCAGTACTTC. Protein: CASSPPGVWSEQYF.

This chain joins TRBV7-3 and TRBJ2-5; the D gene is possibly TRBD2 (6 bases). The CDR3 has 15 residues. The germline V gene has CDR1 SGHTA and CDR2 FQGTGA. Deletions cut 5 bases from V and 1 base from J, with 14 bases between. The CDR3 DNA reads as TGTGCCAGCAGCCGCGAGGGTAGCGGCCAAGAGACCCAGTACTTC. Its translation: CASSREGSGQETQYF.

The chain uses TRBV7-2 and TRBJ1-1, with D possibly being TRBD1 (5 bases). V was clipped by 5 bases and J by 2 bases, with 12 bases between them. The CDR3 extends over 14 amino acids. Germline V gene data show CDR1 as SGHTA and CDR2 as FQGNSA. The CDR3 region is CASSVSRDNTEAFF. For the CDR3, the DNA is TGTGCCAGCAGCGTCAGCCGGGACAACACTGAAGCTTTCTTT.

This CDR3 reads CAGLRLAGDGEQYF. CDR3 bases: TGTGCCGGCCTAAGACTAGCGGGAGACGGCGAGCAGTACTTC. The rearrangement links TRBV30 to TRBJ2-7; 12 nucleotides align to TRBD2. This CDR3 has 14 residues. With 8 bases clipped from V and 6 bases from J, the junction kept 11 bases outside the gene matches. Germline assignment: CDR1 GTSNPN and CDR2 SVGIG (reference sequence). Supplemented by reference TRBV30 and TRBJ2-7, the full variable domain reads SQTIHQWPATLVQPVGSPLSLECTVEGTSNPNLYWYRQAAGRGLQLLFYSVGIGQISSEVPQNLSASRPQDRQFILSSKKLLLSDSGFYLCAGLRLAGDGEQYFGPGTRLTVT.

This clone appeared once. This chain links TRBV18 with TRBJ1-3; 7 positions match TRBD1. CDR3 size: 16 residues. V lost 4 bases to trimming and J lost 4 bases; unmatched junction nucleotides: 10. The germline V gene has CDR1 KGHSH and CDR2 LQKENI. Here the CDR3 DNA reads TGTGCCAGCTCACTTAATACCCCGGGACAGGGAAACACCATATATTTT. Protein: CASSLNTPGQGNTIYF.

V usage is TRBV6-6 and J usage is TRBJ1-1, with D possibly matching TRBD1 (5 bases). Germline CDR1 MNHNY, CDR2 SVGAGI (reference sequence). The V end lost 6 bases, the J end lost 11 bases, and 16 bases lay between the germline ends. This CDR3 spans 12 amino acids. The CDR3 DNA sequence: TGTGCCAGCAGCGTCTCCGGGGCTGTGGCTTTCTTT. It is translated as CASSVSGAVAFF.

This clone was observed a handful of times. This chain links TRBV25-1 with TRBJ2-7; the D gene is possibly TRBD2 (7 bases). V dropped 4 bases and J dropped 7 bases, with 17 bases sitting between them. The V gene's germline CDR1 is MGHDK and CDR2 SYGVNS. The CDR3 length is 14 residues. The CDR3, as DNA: TGTGCCAGCAGTGCCCTGGGGGGGCGGAAGGAGCAGTACTTC. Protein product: CASSALGGRKEQYF.

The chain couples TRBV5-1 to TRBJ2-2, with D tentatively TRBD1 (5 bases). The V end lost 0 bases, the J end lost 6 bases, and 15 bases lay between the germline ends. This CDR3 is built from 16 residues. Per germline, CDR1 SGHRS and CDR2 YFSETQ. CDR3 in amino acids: CASSLDSGMGPGELFF. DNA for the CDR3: TGCGCCAGCAGCTTGGATTCAGGGATGGGTCCCGGGGAGCTGTTTTTT. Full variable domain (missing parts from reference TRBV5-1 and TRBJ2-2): KAGVTQTPRYLIKTRGQQVTLSCSPISGHRSVSWYQQTPGQGLQFLFEYFSETQRNKGNFPGRFSGRQFSNSRSEMNVSTLELGDSALYLCASSLDSGMGPGELFFGEGSRLTVL.

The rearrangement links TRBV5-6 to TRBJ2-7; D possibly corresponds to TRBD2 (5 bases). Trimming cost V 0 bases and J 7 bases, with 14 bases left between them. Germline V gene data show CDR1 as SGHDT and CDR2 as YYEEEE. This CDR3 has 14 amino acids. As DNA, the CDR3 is TGTGCCAGCAGCTTGGCTCCAAGCGGAGTTGAGCAGTACTTC. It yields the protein CASSLAPSGVEQYF.

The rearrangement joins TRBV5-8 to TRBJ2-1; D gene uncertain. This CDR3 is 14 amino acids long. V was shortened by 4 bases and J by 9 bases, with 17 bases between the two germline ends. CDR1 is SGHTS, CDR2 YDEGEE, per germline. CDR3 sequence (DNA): TGTGCCAGCAGCCACGTAAGGAGCCTGGGTGAGCAGTTCTTC. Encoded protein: CASSHVRSLGEQFF.

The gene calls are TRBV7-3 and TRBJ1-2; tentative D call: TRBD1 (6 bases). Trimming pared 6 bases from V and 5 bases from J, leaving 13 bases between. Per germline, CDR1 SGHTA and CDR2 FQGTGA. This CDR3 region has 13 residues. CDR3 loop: CASSLQGRYGYTF. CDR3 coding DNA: TGTGCCAGCAGTCTCCAGGGGCGGTATGGCTACACCTTC.

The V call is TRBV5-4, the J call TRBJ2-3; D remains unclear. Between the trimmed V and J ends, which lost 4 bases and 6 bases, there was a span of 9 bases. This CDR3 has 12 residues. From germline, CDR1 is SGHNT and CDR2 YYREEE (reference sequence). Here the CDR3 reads CASSMESDTQYF. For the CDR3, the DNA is TGTGCCAGCAGCATGGAGTCGGATACGCAGTATTTT.

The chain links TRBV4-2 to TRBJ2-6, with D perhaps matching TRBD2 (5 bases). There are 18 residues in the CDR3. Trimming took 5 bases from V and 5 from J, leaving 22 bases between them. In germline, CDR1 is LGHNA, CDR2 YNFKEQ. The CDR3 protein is CASSFLARLQSRANVLTF. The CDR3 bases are TGTGCCAGCAGCTTTCTAGCAAGGTTACAAAGTCGGGCCAACGTCCTGACTTTC.

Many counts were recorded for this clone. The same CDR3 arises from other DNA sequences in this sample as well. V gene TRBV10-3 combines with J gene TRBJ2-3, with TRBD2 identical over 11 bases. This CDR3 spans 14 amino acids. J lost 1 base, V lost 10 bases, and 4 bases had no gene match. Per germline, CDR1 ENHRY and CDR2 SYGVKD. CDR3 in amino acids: CATGLAGRTDTQYF. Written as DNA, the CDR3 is TGTGCCACCGGACTAGCGGGTCGCACAGATACGCAGTATTTT.

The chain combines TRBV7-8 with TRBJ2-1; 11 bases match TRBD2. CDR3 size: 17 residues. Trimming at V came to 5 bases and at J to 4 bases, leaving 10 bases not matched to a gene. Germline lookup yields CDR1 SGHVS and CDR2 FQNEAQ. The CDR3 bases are TGTGCCAGCAGCACCCGGTTGTCTAGCGGGGGGTACAATGAGCAGTTCTTC. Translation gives CASSTRLSSGGYNEQFF.

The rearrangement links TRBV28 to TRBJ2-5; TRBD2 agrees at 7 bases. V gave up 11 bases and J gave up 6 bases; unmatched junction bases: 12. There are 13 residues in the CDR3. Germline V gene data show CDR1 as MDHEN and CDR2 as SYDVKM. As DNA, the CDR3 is TGTGCCGCCGCGGGGCTAGCGGAGAAGACCCAGTACTTC. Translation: CAAAGLAEKTQYF.

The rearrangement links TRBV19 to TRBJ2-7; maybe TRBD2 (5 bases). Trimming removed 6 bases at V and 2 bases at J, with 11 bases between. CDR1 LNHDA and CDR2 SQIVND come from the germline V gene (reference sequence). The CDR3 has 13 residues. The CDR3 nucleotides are TGTGCCAGTAGGAGGGCAGGCGCCTACGAGCAGTACTTC. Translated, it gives CASRRAGAYEQYF.

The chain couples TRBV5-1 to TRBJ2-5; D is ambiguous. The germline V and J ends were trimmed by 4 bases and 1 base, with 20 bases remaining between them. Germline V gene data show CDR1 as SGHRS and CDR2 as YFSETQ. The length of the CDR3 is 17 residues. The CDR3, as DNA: TGCGCCAGCAGCGTCCGGCCTCTCGGAACCGCCCAAGAGACCCAGTACTTC. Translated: CASSVRPLGTAQETQYF.

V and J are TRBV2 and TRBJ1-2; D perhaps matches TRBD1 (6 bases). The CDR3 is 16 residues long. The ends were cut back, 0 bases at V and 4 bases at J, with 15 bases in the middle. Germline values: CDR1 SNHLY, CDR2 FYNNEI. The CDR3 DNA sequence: TGTGCCAGCAGTGAAGCGGCAGGGGACTCGGGCTATGGCTACACCTTC. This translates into CASSEAAGDSGYGYTF.

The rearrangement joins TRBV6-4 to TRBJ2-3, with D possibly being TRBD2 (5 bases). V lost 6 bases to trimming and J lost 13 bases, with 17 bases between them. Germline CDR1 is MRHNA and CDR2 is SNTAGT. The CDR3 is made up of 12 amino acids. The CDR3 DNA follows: TGTGCCAGCAGCAATGAGCGAGGGAGAAAGTATTTT. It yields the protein CASSNERGRKYF.

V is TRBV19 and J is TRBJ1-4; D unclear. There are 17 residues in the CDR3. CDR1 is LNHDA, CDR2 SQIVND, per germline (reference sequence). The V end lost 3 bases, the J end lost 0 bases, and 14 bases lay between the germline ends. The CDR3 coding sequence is TGTGCCAGTAGTATCCCTCGAGGCGGTTCAACTAATGAAAAACTGTTTTTT. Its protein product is CASSIPRGGSTNEKLFF.

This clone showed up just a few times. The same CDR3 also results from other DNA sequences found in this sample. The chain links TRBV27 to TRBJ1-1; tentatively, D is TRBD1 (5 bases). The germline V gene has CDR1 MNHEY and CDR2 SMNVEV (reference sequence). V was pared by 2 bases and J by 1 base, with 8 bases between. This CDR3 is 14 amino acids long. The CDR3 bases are TGTGCCAGCAGTTTAGGGACGGGGAACACTGAAGCTTTCTTT. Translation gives CASSLGTGNTEAFF.

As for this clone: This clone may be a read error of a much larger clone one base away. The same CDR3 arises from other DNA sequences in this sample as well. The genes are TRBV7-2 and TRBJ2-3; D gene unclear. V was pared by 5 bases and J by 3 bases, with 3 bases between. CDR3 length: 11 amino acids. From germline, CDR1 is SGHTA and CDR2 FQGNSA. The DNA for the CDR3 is TGTGCCAGCAGCGTTACAGATACGCAGTATTTT. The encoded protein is CASSVTDTQYF.

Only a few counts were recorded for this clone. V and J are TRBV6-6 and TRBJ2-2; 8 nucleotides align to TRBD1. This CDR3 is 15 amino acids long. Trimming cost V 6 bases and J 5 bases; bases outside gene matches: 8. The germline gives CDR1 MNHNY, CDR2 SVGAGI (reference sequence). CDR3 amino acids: CASRPHRGETGELFF. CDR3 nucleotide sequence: TGTGCCAGCAGGCCCCACAGGGGGGAAACCGGGGAGCTGTTTTTT.

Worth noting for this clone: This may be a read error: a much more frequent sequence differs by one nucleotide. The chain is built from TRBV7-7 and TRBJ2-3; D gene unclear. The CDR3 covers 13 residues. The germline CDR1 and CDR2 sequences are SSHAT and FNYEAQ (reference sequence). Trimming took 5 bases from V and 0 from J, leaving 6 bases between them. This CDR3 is CASSPPSTDTQYF. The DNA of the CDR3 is TGTGCCAGCAGCCCCCCCAGCACAGATACGCAGTATTTT.

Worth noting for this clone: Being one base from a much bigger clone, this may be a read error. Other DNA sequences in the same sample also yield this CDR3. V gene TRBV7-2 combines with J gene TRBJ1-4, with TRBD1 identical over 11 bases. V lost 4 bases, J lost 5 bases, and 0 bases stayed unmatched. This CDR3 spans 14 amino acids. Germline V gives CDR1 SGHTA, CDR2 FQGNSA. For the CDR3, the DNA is TGTGCCAGCAGCTGGGACAGGGGGAATGAAAAACTGTTTTTT. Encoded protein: CASSWDRGNEKLFF.

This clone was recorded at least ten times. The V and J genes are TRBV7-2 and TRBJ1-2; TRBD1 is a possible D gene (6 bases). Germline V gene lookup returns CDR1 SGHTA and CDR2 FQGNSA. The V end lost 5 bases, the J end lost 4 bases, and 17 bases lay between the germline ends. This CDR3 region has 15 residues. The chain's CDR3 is CASSPMTGSGYGYTF. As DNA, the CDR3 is TGTGCCAGCAGCCCGATGACAGGTTCGGGCTATGGCTACACCTTC.